This record covers a single T cell receptor (beta chain). Its target is unknown. These data come from a study of OX40 agonist ivuxolimab in advanced cancers. Study details: Patients received ivuxolimab, an intravenous treatment, every 2 weeks at 0.01 to 10 mg/kg. Patients receiving dose escalation had hepatocellular carcinoma, melanoma, renal cell or head and neck cancer. Partial responses, seen in three patients, involved one hepatocellular carcinoma and two cutaneous melanomas. General observations from the study: At 0.1 to 3.0 mg/kg, CD4+ and CD8+ blood T cells expanded clonally by week 6.

Trimming removed 4 bases from V and 9 bases from J; junction bases left unmatched: 3. The CDR3 consists of 13 residues. Germline V gene lookup returns CDR1 SGHRS and CDR2 YFSETQ. The data were produced by immunoSEQ multiplex PCR, yet TCRdb's version contains in-frame clones alone and is incomplete. The table lists around 64,000 clones, more than 75% of them singletons. Sequences were derived from CD4+ or CD8+ T cells sorted from blood, sampled in a trial of the OX40 agonist ivuxolimab. This chain uses TRBV5-1 with TRBJ1-6, with TRBD1 matching 8 bases. This TCR was recovered from an adult with an advanced solid tumor such as melanoma, head and neck, liver or kidney cancer. The CDR3 protein is CASSKDRVSPLHF. The DNA of the CDR3 is TGCGCCAGCAGCAAGGACAGGGTTTCACCCCTCCACTTT.